This T cell receptor (beta chain) came from a study of regulatory T cells in long-lasting Graves disease. Findings and limits, study-wide: Among the persistent patients, 2,500 to 3,500 public clonotypes were shared, more than the roughly 970 shared among new patients. Segments TRBV28, TRBJ1-2 and TRBJ2-5 showed preferential usage in persistent disease.

Arm-PCR with iRepertoire HTBI primers amplified the CDR3 regions for these TCR beta libraries. TCRdb independently ran MiXCR on the multiplex PCR reads; one entry per CDR3 protein. The sample lists roughly 430,000 distinct CDR3 sequences, about 21% occurring once. Time point noted: persistent/refractory GD, antithyroid drugs over 5 years with positive TRAb. Extracted RNA from PBMCs served as the source of the TCR library. Comment on this clonotype: The antigen is unknown.

With 5 bases clipped from V and 4 bases from J, the junction kept 6 bases outside the gene matches. This CDR3 has 15 amino acids. The chain carries TRBV12-3 or TRBV12-4 and TRBJ1-1; TRBD1 matches 11 bases. This receptor was taken from a female donor with Graves disease. The sequencing used peripheral blood mononuclear cells (PBMCs), collected when the disease was refractory, from a patient treated with antithyroid drugs. Here the CDR3 DNA reads TGTGCCAGCAGTAGACCCGGGACAGGGGGCACTGAAGCTTTCTTT. Protein sequence: CASSRPGTGGTEAFF.